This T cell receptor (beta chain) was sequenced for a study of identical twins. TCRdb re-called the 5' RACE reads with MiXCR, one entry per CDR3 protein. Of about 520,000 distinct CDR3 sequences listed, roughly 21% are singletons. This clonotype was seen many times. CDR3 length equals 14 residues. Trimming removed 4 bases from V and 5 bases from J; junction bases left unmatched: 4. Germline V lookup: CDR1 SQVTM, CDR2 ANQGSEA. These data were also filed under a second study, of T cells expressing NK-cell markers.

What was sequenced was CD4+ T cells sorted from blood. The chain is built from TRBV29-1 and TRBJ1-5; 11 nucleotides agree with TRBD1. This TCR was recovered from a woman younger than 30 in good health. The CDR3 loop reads CSVGDRGSDQPQHF. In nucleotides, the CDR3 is TGCAGCGTTGGGGACAGGGGGTCGGATCAGCCCCAGCATTTT.